The present entry profiles one TCR beta chain with its context. The antigen is undetermined. Healthy bone marrow donors formed the donor group. Unrecorded immune exposures were likely, despite nominal health at sampling. This sample stems from a study of cytomegalovirus exposure and HLA in healthy donors. Study-level findings and limits: In a later analysis, TCR beta V- and J-gene trimming was associated with a missense DCLRE1C variant. When analyzed later, the rates of TCR association showed variation by HLA locus, with DRB1 the most and HLA-C the fewest.

The PCR was carried out with 60 Vbeta primers and 13 Jbeta primers. Sequenced by immunoSEQ multiplex PCR; TCRdb stores in-frame clones only, minus some. The table shows more than 60,000 clones, with roughly 75% occurring only once. The V end lost 5 bases, the J end lost 11 bases, and 8 bases lay between the germline ends. The CDR3 runs to 9 residues. Germline V CDR1 and CDR2: DFQATT, SNEGSKA (reference sequence). The chain joins TRBV20-1 to TRBJ2-3; no clear D. The TCR sequence derives from a woman under 40 in good health and CMV-seronegative. The source material was PBMCs. The CDR3 DNA is TGCAGTGCTCCTGAGATGCAGTATTTT. Translation: CSAPEMQYF.